The rows below give T cell receptor beta chains drawn from one sample of a study of T-cell memory formation after mild COVID-19. Each CDR3 protein is one row after TCRdb ran MiXCR on the 5' RACE reads. The sample lists about 81,000 distinct CDR3 sequences; nearly 25% were seen once. The sample consisted of PBMCs or a T cell subset sorted from them (not recorded which). The receptors were gathered from a man younger than 35 who had mild COVID-19 (a few samples of this study predate the infection). Cell type and time point are not known. The CDR3 runs from the conserved cysteine through the conserved F or W. The D gene is left open where the match is weak. Expanded clones are given a class, and other clones once, few, many or no size at all.

d_call clone_size j_call v_call cdr3_nt cdr3_aa
- few TRBJ1-1 TRBV7-2 TGTGCCAGCAGACACGAAGGGACTGAAGCTTTCTTT CASRHEGTEAFF
TRBD1 - TRBJ1-2 TRBV27 TGTGCCAGCAGCCCCTCGGGGACAGGGGGCGCGAGCTATGGCTACACCTTC CASSPSGTGGASYGYTF
- - TRBJ1-5 TRBV12-3/TRBV12-4 TGTGCCAGCAGTTTAATGGGGTATAGTCAGCCCCAGCATTTT CASSLMGYSQPQHF
- few TRBJ1-1 TRBV11-2 TGTGCCAGCAGCCCGAGCCCCGCTGAAGCTTTCTTT CASSPSPAEAFF
- - TRBJ2-3 TRBV4-2 TGTGCCAGCAGCCAATCACAGGGGAGGGGCACAGATACGCAGTATTTT CASSQSQGRGTDTQYF
- few TRBJ2-3 TRBV7-9 TGTGCCAGCAGCTTGACGGGGGCGAGGTTGACAGATACGCAGTATTTT CASSLTGARLTDTQYF
- few TRBJ2-7 TRBV4-1 TGCGCCAGCAGCCAAGACCCGGACGTTCCCTACGAGCAGTACTTC CASSQDPDVPYEQYF
- - TRBJ1-1 TRBV7-9 TGTGCCAGCAGCTTAGTCACTGAAGCTTTCTTT CASSLVTEAFF
- - TRBJ1-1 TRBV29-1 TGCAGCTTTTTACGGACGAACACTGAAGCTTTCTTT CSFLRTNTEAFF
- few TRBJ2-7 TRBV10-3 TGTGCCATCAGTGAAGCAGGGCCCGAGCAGTACTTC CAISEAGPEQYF
- few TRBJ2-2 TRBV7-8 TGTGCCAGCAGCGTTCCAGCGGGGAACACCGGGGAGCTGTTTTTT CASSVPAGNTGELFF
TRBD2 many TRBJ2-5 TRBV4-3 TGCGCCAGCAGCCAAGATTGGAGCGGGGGGGCCACAGAGACCCAGTACTTC CASSQDWSGGATETQYF
- - TRBJ1-3 TRBV6-1 TGTGCCAGCAGTGAACTCGGGTCTGGAAACACCATATATTTT CASSELGSGNTIYF
- - TRBJ1-2 TRBV7-3 TGTGCCAGCAGCCATGACGGCGGAGGCCGCTTCTATGGCTACACCTTC CASSHDGGGRFYGYTF
TRBD1 - TRBJ2-1 TRBV9 TGTGCCAGCAGCGTAGGACAGGGGCCTGAGCAGTTCTTC CASSVGQGPEQFF
- few TRBJ1-1 TRBV5-1 TGCGCCAGCAGCCGAGCCACAGGTGAAGCTTTCTTT CASSRATGEAFF
TRBD2 few TRBJ2-3 TRBV11-2 TGTGCCAGCACCCTACGCGGGGGGGCCATAGATACGCAGTATTTT CASTLRGGAIDTQYF
- few TRBJ2-1 TRBV6-6 TGTGCCAGCAGTTTCAGTCGGACCCTGGGATACAATGAGCAGTTCTTC CASSFSRTLGYNEQFF
- - TRBJ1-1 TRBV6-2/TRBV6-3 TGTGCCAGCGTGGACACCCTAACCGACGCTGAAGCTTTCTTT CASVDTLTDAEAFF
- - TRBJ2-3 TRBV6-5 TGTGCCAGCAGTTTCTCTCCCTTGGGGGATACGCAGTATTTT CASSFSPLGDTQYF
TRBD1 few TRBJ2-7 TRBV6-2/TRBV6-3 TGTGCCAGCAGTTATCGACAGGGAATGCGAGACGAGCAGTACTTC CASSYRQGMRDEQYF
- few TRBJ1-5 TRBV6-5 TGTGCCAGCAGTTCCTGGACAGCCCTTTTCGAGCCCCAGCATTTT CASSSWTALFEPQHF
- - TRBJ2-5 TRBV12-3/TRBV12-4 TGTGCCAGCAGTTTATCTAACCAAGAGACCCAGTACTTC CASSLSNQETQYF
- - TRBJ2-3 TRBV29-1 TGCAGCTGTCAGGGGACTCCTCTTAGCACAGATACGCAGTATTTT CSCQGTPLSTDTQYF
TRBD2 few TRBJ2-5 TRBV6-2/TRBV6-3 TGTGCCAGCAGTTATGAAGTTTCTAGCGGGCAAGAGACCCAGTACTTC CASSYEVSSGQETQYF
- - TRBJ1-2 TRBV3-1 TGTGCCAGCAGCCATGAATCAGGCTATGGCTACACCTTC CASSHESGYGYTF
- - TRBJ1-3 TRBV6-5 TGTGCCAGCAGTTCCGGGACGGCCTCTGGAAACACCATATATTTT CASSSGTASGNTIYF
- - TRBJ2-5 TRBV12-5 TGTGCTAGTGGTTTGGGACGGTTGCAAGAGACCCAGTACTTC CASGLGRLQETQYF
- few TRBJ1-3 TRBV25-1 TGTGCCAGCAGTGAACCCCCGGAGCTTACCTCTGGAAACACCATATATTTT CASSEPPELTSGNTIYF
- few TRBJ2-4 TRBV4-1 TGCGCCAGCAGCCAATCTCGGGGGATTAGTGGGGCTAGAATTCAGTACTTC CASSQSRGISGARIQYF
- few TRBJ2-3 TRBV7-2 TGTGCCAGCAGCTCCTGGGCTGGTGGCGATACGCAGTATTTT CASSSWAGGDTQYF
TRBD1 - TRBJ2-3 TRBV2 TGTGCCAGCAGGAGTGGGCAGGGGGTTTGGGGTACGCAGTATTTT CASRSGQGVWGTQYF
- few TRBJ2-6 TRBV4-2 TGTGCCAGCAGCCAAGTTCAGGGGATAGGTGGGGCCAACGTCCTGACTTTC CASSQVQGIGGANVLTF
- - TRBJ1-2 TRBV5-6 TGTGCCAGCAGCTTAACAGAGGATGGCTACACCTTC CASSLTEDGYTF
- few TRBJ2-1 TRBV7-8 TGTGCCAGCAGCTTAAGACACAATGAGCAGTTCTTC CASSLRHNEQFF
TRBD2 - TRBJ2-1 TRBV6-2/TRBV6-3 TGTGCCAGCAGTTACCCCCTGCGGGGGGGTATTAATGAGCAGTTCTTC CASSYPLRGGINEQFF
- few TRBJ2-3 TRBV23-1 TGCGCCAGCAGTCATTCGGGACCGGGACGTAAGAGTGGGAGAAGCACAGATACGCAGTATTTT CASSHSGPGRKSGRSTDTQYF
- once TRBJ2-7 TRBV10-3 TGTGCCATCAGTGAGGACAGTACCTACGAGCAGTACTTC CAISEDSTYEQYF
TRBD2 few TRBJ2-5 TRBV7-9 TGTGCCAGCAGCTCAACGTGGGGGGGACCTGGTGAGACCCAGTACTTC CASSSTWGGPGETQYF
TRBD1 few TRBJ1-1 TRBV12-3/TRBV12-4 TGTGCCAGCAGAGACAGGGGGAACACTGAAGCTTTCTTT CASRDRGNTEAFF
- - TRBJ1-5 TRBV29-1 TGCAGCGTCGGCGGGCCCGATCCTAATCAGCCCCAGCATTTT CSVGGPDPNQPQHF
- - TRBJ2-2 TRBV27 TGTGCCAGCAGTTTATCGCCTCGGGGGCCTCTGTTAAGGGAGCTGATTTTT CASSLSPRGPLLRELIF
TRBD2 - TRBJ2-3 TRBV7-6 TGTGCCAGCAGCTCTGAGACTAGCGGGGCTAGGGATACGCAGTATTTT CASSSETSGARDTQYF
- - TRBJ2-5 TRBV12-3/TRBV12-4 TGTGCCAGCAGTTTGCAGGGGCAACAAGAGACCCAGTACTTC CASSLQGQQETQYF
- - TRBJ2-4 TRBV28 TGTGCCAGCAGTTTCCCCTTAAACATTCAGTACTTC CASSFPLNIQYF
- few TRBJ2-7 TRBV6-2/TRBV6-3 TGTGCCAGCAGTTACGGTGTAGGGGTTATCTACGAGCAGTACTTC CASSYGVGVIYEQYF
- - TRBJ1-1 TRBV5-6 TGTGCCAGCAGCGGCCGGGACGGCCCCCCTGAAGCTTTCTTT CASSGRDGPPEAFF
- few TRBJ2-1 TRBV6-5 TGTGCCAGCAGTTACTCGGGGGGGCCCTACAATGAGCAGTTCTTC CASSYSGGPYNEQFF
- few TRBJ2-5 TRBV7-2 TGTGCCAGCAGCTTAGCGGGGGGGGCCCAAGAGACCCAGTACTTC CASSLAGGAQETQYF
- - TRBJ1-3 TRBV23-1 TGCGCCAGCAGCCCCGGCCACACGAGCTCTGGAAACACCATATATTTT CASSPGHTSSGNTIYF
- few TRBJ2-1 TRBV6-5 TGTGCCAGCAGTTACATTGGGGCTTCTCGGGAGCAGTTCTTC CASSYIGASREQFF